A selection of T cell receptor beta chains follows, all from one sample in a study of T-cell memory formation after mild COVID-19. TCRdb itself ran the 5' RACE reads through MiXCR, one entry per CDR3 protein. The repertoire holds 390,000 or so distinct CDR3 sequences, with about 17% as singletons. Sequencing was carried out using PBMCs or a T cell subset sorted from them (not recorded which). Receptors were obtained from a man between 18 and 35 years old who had mild COVID-19 (a few samples of this study predate the infection). Cell type and time point are not known. Each CDR3 is given with its conserved first and last residue. D genes are given only for firm matches. Rows may omit the clone size; those that give it use once, few, many or a size class.

.	TRBV6-2/TRBV6-3	.	TRBJ1-6	CASSAVLTGPLSPLHF	TGTGCCAGCAGCGCCGTCTTGACAGGACCCCTTTCACCCCTCCACTTT
.	TRBV20-1	few	TRBJ2-5	CSARVTPTGKETQYF	TGCAGTGCTAGAGTTACACCGACAGGAAAAGAGACCCAGTACTTC
.	TRBV6-5	few	TRBJ2-1	CASAPGNNEQFF	TGTGCCAGCGCGCCCGGAAACAATGAGCAGTTCTTC
.	TRBV7-9	.	TRBJ2-3	CASSRQPGVNADTQYF	TGTGCCAGCAGCCGGCAGCCGGGGGTAAATGCAGATACGCAGTATTTT
.	TRBV7-8	.	TRBJ1-4	CASSPTGATGEKLFF	TGTGCCAGCAGCCCAACCGGGGCCACGGGGGAAAAACTGTTTTTT
.	TRBV7-2	.	TRBJ2-5	CASSPGRAAETQYF	TGTGCCAGCAGCCCCGGACGGGCGGCCGAGACCCAGTACTTC
TRBD1	TRBV10-2	.	TRBJ2-5	CASSERYQDRGQETQYF	TGCGCCAGCAGTGAGAGATATCAAGACAGGGGACAAGAGACCCAGTACTTC
.	TRBV15	.	TRBJ1-2	CATSGGGNYGYTF	TGTGCCACCAGCGGGGGCGGAAACTATGGCTACACCTTC
.	TRBV7-2	.	TRBJ1-2	CASSSTWRGAYGYTF	TGTGCCAGCAGCTCCACATGGCGTGGGGCCTATGGCTACACCTTC
TRBD1	TRBV12-3/TRBV12-4	.	TRBJ2-7	CASKRWTGSHEQYF	TGTGCCAGCAAGAGATGGACAGGGTCCCACGAGCAGTACTTC
.	TRBV7-2	few	TRBJ2-3	CASSPGDSTDTQYF	TGTGCCAGCAGCCCCGGGGACAGCACAGATACGCAGTATTTT
.	TRBV5-6	.	TRBJ1-1	CASSYPDGSGEAFF	TGTGCCAGCAGCTACCCGGACGGGAGCGGTGAAGCTTTCTTT
.	TRBV15	.	TRBJ2-7	CATSRDLVRVLGEQYF	TGTGCCACCAGCAGAGATTTAGTCAGGGTTTTGGGCGAGCAGTACTTC
.	TRBV7-9	few	TRBJ2-1	CASGPTGFGEQFF	TGTGCCAGCGGACCGACAGGTTTCGGTGAGCAGTTCTTC
TRBD1	TRBV19	.	TRBJ1-2	CASRIQGQRNYGYTF	TGTGCCAGTAGGATACAGGGACAGAGAAACTATGGCTACACCTTC
.	TRBV28	few	TRBJ2-1	CASNYLEHEQFF	TGTGCCAGCAACTATCTAGAGCATGAGCAGTTCTTC
.	TRBV12-3/TRBV12-4	many	TRBJ1-6	CASSFGGSYNSPLHF	TGTGCCAGCAGTTTTGGTGGCTCCTATAATTCACCCCTCCACTTT
TRBD2	TRBV7-3	.	TRBJ2-3	CASSFLLSGGTTDTQYF	TGTGCCAGCAGCTTTCTACTTAGCGGGGGGACCACAGATACGCAGTATTTT
.	TRBV6-5	many	TRBJ2-5	CASSLSRVRQETQYF	TGTGCCAGCAGTTTGAGCAGGGTCAGGCAAGAGACCCAGTACTTC
TRBD1	TRBV7-9	many	TRBJ2-5	CASKGTGEETQYF	TGTGCCAGCAAGGGCACAGGGGAAGAGACCCAGTACTTC
.	TRBV7-2	few	TRBJ1-3	CASSFNPLSGNTIYF	TGTGCCAGCAGCTTCAATCCCCTCTCTGGAAACACCATATATTTT
.	TRBV9	.	TRBJ2-2	CASSVLTGELFF	TGTGCCAGCAGCGTCTTGACCGGGGAGCTGTTTTTT
.	TRBV20-1	.	TRBJ2-1	CSARTGVYNEQFF	TGCAGTGCTAGGACGGGAGTTTACAATGAGCAGTTCTTC
.	TRBV6-2/TRBV6-3	few	TRBJ2-3	CASSYSYGRQTVLSTDTQYF	TGTGCCAGCAGTTACTCTTATGGGCGGCAGACAGTCCTTAGCACAGATACGCAGTATTTT
.	TRBV12-3/TRBV12-4	.	TRBJ1-2	CASSFLPLYGYTF	TGTGCCAGCAGTTTTCTACCTCTCTATGGCTACACCTTC
.	TRBV5-1	few	TRBJ2-7	CASSLDPGVAYEQYF	TGCGCCAGCAGCTTGGACCCAGGGGTGGCCTACGAGCAGTACTTC
.	TRBV29-1	few	TRBJ2-3	CSASPGGIDTQYF	TGCAGCGCCTCCCCGGGGGGCATAGATACGCAGTATTTT
.	TRBV18	.	TRBJ2-7	CATGQFDEQYF	TGTGCCACCGGACAATTCGACGAGCAGTACTTC
.	TRBV6-6	many	TRBJ1-1	CASSHRNTEAFF	TGTGCCAGCAGCCACAGGAACACTGAAGCTTTCTTT
.	TRBV7-6	many	TRBJ2-7	CASSLAGGSYEQYF	TGTGCCAGCAGCTTAGCGGGAGGCTCCTACGAGCAGTACTTC
.	TRBV11-3	.	TRBJ2-2	CASSLAAGISTGELFF	TGTGCCAGCAGCTTAGCCGCAGGGATTTCGACCGGGGAGCTGTTTTTT
.	TRBV19	few	TRBJ2-3	CASSILMEDTQYF	TGTGCCAGTAGTATATTAATGGAAGATACGCAGTATTTT
TRBD1	TRBV5-1	.	TRBJ1-2	CASSFTPGQYGYTF	TGCGCCAGCAGCTTCACTCCGGGACAGTATGGCTACACCTTC